These T cell receptor beta chains were read from a single sample in a study of cytotoxic CD8 clonotypes in ibrutinib-treated CLL. Repertoires were generated with immunoSEQ multiplex PCR, while TCRdb's copy carries only in-frame clones and drops some. This table has approximately 350,000 clones, over 60% appearing once. The input for sequencing was PBMCs, taken after 36 months of ibrutinib treatment. These receptor sequences come from a human donor with chronic lymphocytic leukemia. CDR3s include the opening cysteine and the closing phenylalanine or tryptophan. D genes are given only for firm matches. Clone size is not always given. Where it is, it says once, few, many or a class for expanded clones.

CDR3aa: CASYRWGPPPGDTQYF; CDR3nt: TGTGCCAGCTATCGTTGGGGGCCCCCTCCAGGGGATACGCAGTATTTT; j_gene: TRBJ2-3; d_gene: -; v_gene: TRBV7-3; abundance: -
CDR3aa: CASSLVGSDEQYF; CDR3nt: TGTGCCAGCAGCTTAGTGGGATCCGACGAGCAGTACTTC; j_gene: TRBJ2-7; d_gene: -; v_gene: TRBV7-2; abundance: -
CDR3aa: CASSAGGTNEKLFF; CDR3nt: TGTGCCAGCAGCGCGGGGGGTACTAATGAAAAACTGTTTTTT; j_gene: TRBJ1-4; d_gene: -; v_gene: TRBV9; abundance: -
CDR3aa: CATSRGGDADYGYTF; CDR3nt: TGTGCCACCAGCAGGGGAGGGGACGCCGACTATGGCTACACCTTC; j_gene: TRBJ1-2; d_gene: -; v_gene: TRBV15; abundance: once
CDR3aa: CASSLSRGDSYNEQFF; CDR3nt: TGTGCCAGCAGTTTATCGCGGGGAGACTCCTACAATGAGCAGTTCTTC; j_gene: TRBJ2-1; d_gene: -; v_gene: TRBV27; abundance: -
CDR3aa: CASSRPGSLIGYGYTF; CDR3nt: TGTGCCAGCAGCAGGCCCGGGTCCCTCATTGGCTATGGCTACACCTTC; j_gene: TRBJ1-2; d_gene: -; v_gene: TRBV7-2; abundance: few
CDR3aa: CASSYRGGNTEAFF; CDR3nt: TGTGCCAGCAGTTACCGGGGCGGGAACACTGAAGCTTTCTTT; j_gene: TRBJ1-1; d_gene: -; v_gene: TRBV6-6; abundance: -
CDR3aa: CASSQVYQGNEKLFF; CDR3nt: TGCGCCAGCAGCCAAGTCTACCAGGGCAATGAAAAACTGTTTTTT; j_gene: TRBJ1-4; d_gene: -; v_gene: TRBV4-3; abundance: -
CDR3aa: CASRGSGRFTGELFF; CDR3nt: TGTGCCAGCAGAGGGTCCGGAAGGTTCACCGGGGAGCTGTTTTTT; j_gene: TRBJ2-2; d_gene: -; v_gene: TRBV6-6; abundance: -
CDR3aa: CASSLDSGSDTQYF; CDR3nt: TGTGCCAGCAGCTTAGATTCTGGTTCAGATACGCAGTATTTT; j_gene: TRBJ2-3; d_gene: -; v_gene: TRBV7-9; abundance: -
CDR3aa: CASSPGLAGGANEQFF; CDR3nt: TGTGCCAGCAGCCCGGGACTAGCGGGAGGGGCGAATGAGCAGTTCTTC; j_gene: TRBJ2-1; d_gene: TRBD2; v_gene: TRBV7-6; abundance: -
CDR3aa: CASSFTGVNSNQPQHF; CDR3nt: TGTGCCAGCAGCTTTACAGGGGTTAATAGCAATCAGCCCCAGCATTTT; j_gene: TRBJ1-5; d_gene: TRBD1; v_gene: TRBV27; abundance: -
CDR3aa: CSVGTGGAGQPQHF; CDR3nt: TGCAGCGTCGGGACAGGGGGCGCGGGTCAGCCCCAGCATTTT; j_gene: TRBJ1-5; d_gene: TRBD1; v_gene: TRBV29-1; abundance: -
CDR3aa: CASSPTPSYEQYF; CDR3nt: TGTGCCAGCAGTCCCACGCCGTCCTACGAGCAGTACTTC; j_gene: TRBJ2-7; d_gene: -; v_gene: TRBV6-5; abundance: few
CDR3aa: CSAEGDGGTGGGELFF; CDR3nt: TGCAGCGCTGAAGGCGATGGGGGGACAGGGGGCGGGGAGCTGTTTTTT; j_gene: TRBJ2-2; d_gene: TRBD1; v_gene: TRBV29-1; abundance: -
CDR3aa: CASSPWTGSNQPQHF; CDR3nt: TGTGCCAGCAGCCCTTGGACAGGTAGCAATCAGCCCCAGCATTTT; j_gene: TRBJ1-5; d_gene: TRBD1; v_gene: TRBV11-2; abundance: -
CDR3aa: CASSRSRTVAYGYTF; CDR3nt: TGTGCCAGCAGTCGCTCCAGGACAGTCGCCTATGGCTACACCTTC; j_gene: TRBJ1-2; d_gene: -; v_gene: TRBV6-5; abundance: -
CDR3aa: CASSQRDSSNQPQHF; CDR3nt: TGCGCCAGCAGCCAACGGGACAGTAGCAATCAGCCCCAGCATTTT; j_gene: TRBJ1-5; d_gene: TRBD1; v_gene: TRBV4-1; abundance: few
CDR3aa: CASSRDWEDHEQFF; CDR3nt: TGTGCCAGCTCACGGGATTGGGAGGATCATGAGCAGTTCTTC; j_gene: TRBJ2-1; d_gene: -; v_gene: TRBV18; abundance: -
CDR3aa: CASSLTGKRDGYTF; CDR3nt: TGCGCCAGCAGCCTTACAGGGAAGAGGGATGGCTACACCTTC; j_gene: TRBJ1-2; d_gene: -; v_gene: TRBV5-1; abundance: -
CDR3aa: CASSLGQDYNQPQHF; CDR3nt: TGTGCCAGCAGCTTGGGCCAGGACTACAATCAGCCCCAGCATTTT; j_gene: TRBJ1-5; d_gene: -; v_gene: TRBV5-6; abundance: few
CDR3aa: CATSRGRAGELFF; CDR3nt: TGTGCCACCAGCAGAGGAAGAGCCGGGGAGCTGTTTTTT; j_gene: TRBJ2-2; d_gene: -; v_gene: TRBV15; abundance: -
CDR3aa: CASTTGAESSEQFF; CDR3nt: TGTGCCAGCACGACAGGGGCCGAGTCGTCTGAGCAGTTCTTC; j_gene: TRBJ2-1; d_gene: TRBD1; v_gene: TRBV9; abundance: -